One sample yielded the 7 T cell receptor beta chains listed below, sequenced in a study of T cells in Graves' hyperthyroidism and ophthalmopathy. TCR beta CDR3 sequences were amplified from RNA transcripts. HTBI primers were employed in a first-round RT-PCR of the TCR CDR3. A single record per CDR3 protein comes from TCRdb applying MiXCR to the multiplex PCR reads. The sample holds roughly 500,000 distinct CDR3 sequences, about 16% seen once. The specimen sequenced was blood. The receptors derive from a woman aged 30 to 39 with Graves' ophthalmopathy.

J is TRBJ1-5 and V is TRBV19; no clear D. CDR3 length equals 11 residues. V was shortened by 1 base and J by 9 bases, with 4 bases between the two germline ends. From germline, CDR1 is LNHDA and CDR2 SQIVND (reference sequence). CDR3 sequence reads: CASSIGGPQHF. The CDR3 DNA reads as TGTGCCAGTAGTATAGGGGGGCCCCAGCATTTT.

This clonotype was detected many times. The chain has TRBV12-3 or TRBV12-4 and TRBJ2-5, with TRBD2 identical over 14 bases. This CDR3 contains 13 residues. V was pared by 5 bases and J by 12 bases, with 5 bases of the junction left unmatched. Here the CDR3 DNA reads TGTGCCAGCAGTCCGGGACTAGCGGGAGTGAAGTACTTC. Encoded protein: CASSPGLAGVKYF.

The chain combines TRBV7-3 with TRBJ2-1; 7 positions match TRBD2. The germline CDR1 and CDR2 sequences are SGHTA and FQGTGA. V gave up 1 base and J gave up 5 bases; unmatched junction bases: 2. The CDR3 runs to 14 residues. Here the CDR3 reads CASSLKREDNEQFF. CDR3 bases: TGTGCCAGCAGCTTAAAACGGGAGGACAATGAGCAGTTCTTC.

Ten or more counts support this clonotype. The chain is built from TRBV28 and TRBJ2-1; D remains ambiguous. V gave up 2 bases and J gave up 8 bases, with 4 bases separating them. This CDR3 is 11 amino acids long. The germline V gene has CDR1 MDHEN and CDR2 SYDVKM. The DNA of the CDR3 is TGTGCCAGCAGTTTAGTACATGAGCAGTTCTTC. It is translated as CASSLVHEQFF.

In its sample, this clonotype was seen a few times. The V gene is TRBV12-3 or TRBV12-4, the J gene TRBJ2-7; tentative D call: TRBD2 (5 bases). Trimming left V 6 bases short and J 2 bases short, with 14 bases between. The CDR3 consists of 14 residues. CDR3 loop: CASRVRDNPYEQYF. DNA for the CDR3: TGTGCCAGCAGGGTCCGGGATAACCCCTACGAGCAGTACTTC.

This clonotype showed up many times. The V and J genes are TRBV11-2 and TRBJ2-2; perhaps TRBD2 as D (6 bases). Germline CDR1 is SGHAT and CDR2 is FQNNGV. V was pared by 2 bases and J by 3 bases, with 10 bases between. The CDR3 has 15 amino acids. The CDR3 DNA sequence: TGTGCCAGCAGCTTAACGTGGAGGGACACCGGGGAGCTGTTTTTT. Protein product: CASSLTWRDTGELFF. Together with reference TRBV11-2 and TRBJ2-2, the CDR3 gives the full variable domain: EAGVAQSPRYKIIEKRQSVAFWCNPISGHATLYWYQQILGQGPKLLIQFQNNGVVDDSQLPKDRFSAERLKGVDSTLKIQPAKLEDSAVYLCASSLTWRDTGELFFGEGSRLTVL.

CDR3 DNA sequence: TGCAGCGTGGCCCCGATAGAGAATTACAATGAGCAGTTCTTC. Translation: CSVAPIENYNEQFF. The chain has TRBV29-1 and TRBJ2-1, with no clear D. Trimming stripped 6 bases from V and 4 bases from J, with 16 bases between. The germline gives CDR1 SQVTM, CDR2 ANQGSEA. CDR3 length equals 14 residues.